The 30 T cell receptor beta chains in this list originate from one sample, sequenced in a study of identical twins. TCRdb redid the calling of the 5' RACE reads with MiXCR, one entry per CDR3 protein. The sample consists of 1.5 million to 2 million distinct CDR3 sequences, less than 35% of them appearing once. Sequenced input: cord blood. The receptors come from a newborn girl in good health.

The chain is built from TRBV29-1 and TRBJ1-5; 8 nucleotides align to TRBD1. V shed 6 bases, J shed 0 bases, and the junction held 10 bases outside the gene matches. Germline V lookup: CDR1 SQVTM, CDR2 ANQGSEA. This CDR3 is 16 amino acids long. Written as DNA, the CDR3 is TGCAGCGTCCCAGCCGGGACAGGCGATAGCAATCAGCCCCAGCATTTT. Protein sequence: CSVPAGTGDSNQPQHF.

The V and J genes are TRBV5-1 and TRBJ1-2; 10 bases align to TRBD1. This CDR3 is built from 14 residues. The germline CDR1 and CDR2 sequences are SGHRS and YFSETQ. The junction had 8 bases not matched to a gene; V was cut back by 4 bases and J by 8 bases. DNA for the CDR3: TGCGCCAGCAGCCAGGGACAGGGGCCAGGCGGCTACACCTTC. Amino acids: CASSQGQGPGGYTF. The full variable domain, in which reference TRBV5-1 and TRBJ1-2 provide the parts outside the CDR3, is KAGVTQTPRYLIKTRGQQVTLSCSPISGHRSVSWYQQTPGQGLQFLFEYFSETQRNKGNFPGRFSGRQFSNSRSEMNVSTLELGDSALYLCASSQGQGPGGYTFGSGTRLTVV.

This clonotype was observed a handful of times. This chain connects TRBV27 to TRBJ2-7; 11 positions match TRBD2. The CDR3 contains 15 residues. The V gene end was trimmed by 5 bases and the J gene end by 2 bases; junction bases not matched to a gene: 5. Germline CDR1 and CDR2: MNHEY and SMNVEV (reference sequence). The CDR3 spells CASSPVLAGAYEQYF. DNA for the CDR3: TGTGCCAGCAGTCCCGTACTAGCGGGAGCCTACGAGCAGTACTTC.

CDR3 residues: CSARFSGGSSYEQYF. The CDR3, as DNA: TGCAGTGCTAGATTTAGCGGGGGAAGCTCCTACGAGCAGTACTTC. The J gene is TRBJ2-7, the V gene TRBV20-1, with 9 bases matching TRBD2. From germline, CDR1 is DFQATT and CDR2 SNEGSKA (reference sequence). J gave up 0 bases and V 2 bases, and 5 bases lay outside the gene matches. This CDR3 spans 15 amino acids.

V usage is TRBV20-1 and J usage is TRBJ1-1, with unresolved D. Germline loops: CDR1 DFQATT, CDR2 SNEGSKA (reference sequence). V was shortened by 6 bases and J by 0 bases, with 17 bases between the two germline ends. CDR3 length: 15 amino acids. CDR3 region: CSAAPVYDVNTEAFF. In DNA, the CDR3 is TGCAGTGCGGCCCCGGTTTATGACGTGAACACTGAAGCTTTCTTT.

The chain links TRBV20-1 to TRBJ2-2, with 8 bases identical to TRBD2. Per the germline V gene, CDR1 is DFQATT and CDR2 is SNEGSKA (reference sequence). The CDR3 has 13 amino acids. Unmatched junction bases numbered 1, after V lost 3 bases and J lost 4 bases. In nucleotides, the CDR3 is TGCAGTGCTAGCGGGGGGGCCACCGGGGAGCTGTTTTTT. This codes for CSASGGATGELFF.

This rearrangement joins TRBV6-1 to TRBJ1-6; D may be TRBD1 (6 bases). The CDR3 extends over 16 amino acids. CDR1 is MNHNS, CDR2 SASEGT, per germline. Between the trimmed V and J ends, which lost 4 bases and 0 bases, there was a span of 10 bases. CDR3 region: CASSVIGGSYNSPLHF. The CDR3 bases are TGTGCCAGCAGTGTGATAGGGGGCTCCTATAATTCACCCCTCCACTTT.

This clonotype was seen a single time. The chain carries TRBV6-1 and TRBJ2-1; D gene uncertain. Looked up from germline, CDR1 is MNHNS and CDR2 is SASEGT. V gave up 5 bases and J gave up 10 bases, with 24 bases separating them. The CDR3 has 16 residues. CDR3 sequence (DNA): TGTGCCAGCAGTCCGACTGACGCGCCGGTTCTCTACGAGCAGTTCTTC. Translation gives CASSPTDAPVLYEQFF.

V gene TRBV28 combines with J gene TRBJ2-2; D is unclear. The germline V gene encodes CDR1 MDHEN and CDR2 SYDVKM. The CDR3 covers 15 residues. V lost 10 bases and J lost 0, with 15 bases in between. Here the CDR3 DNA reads TGTGCCACCGACTTCGCTTCCGCGAACACCGGGGAGCTGTTTTTT. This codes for CATDFASANTGELFF.

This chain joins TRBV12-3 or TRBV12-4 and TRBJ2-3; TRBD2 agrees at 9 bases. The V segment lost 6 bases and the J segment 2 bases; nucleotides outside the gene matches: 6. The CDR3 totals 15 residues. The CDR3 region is CASRGSGGYTDTQYF. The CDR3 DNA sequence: TGTGCCAGCAGGGGTAGCGGGGGATACACAGATACGCAGTATTTT.

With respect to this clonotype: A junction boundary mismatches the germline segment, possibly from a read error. The CDR3 DNA is TGTGTCAGCAGCTTAGAGGCGGCCTTTCCCTCAGATACGCAGTATTTT. Translated, it gives CVSSLEAAFPSDTQYF. The V and J genes are TRBV11-1 and TRBJ2-3; D remains ambiguous. Germline CDR1 reads SGHAT; CDR2 reads FQDESV (reference sequence). The length of the CDR3 is 16 residues.

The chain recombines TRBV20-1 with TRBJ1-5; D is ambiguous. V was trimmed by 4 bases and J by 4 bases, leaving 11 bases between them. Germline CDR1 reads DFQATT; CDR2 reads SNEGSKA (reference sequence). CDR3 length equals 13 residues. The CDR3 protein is CSAKGSFNQPQHF. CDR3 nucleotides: TGCAGTGCTAAAGGCAGTTTTAATCAGCCCCAGCATTTT.

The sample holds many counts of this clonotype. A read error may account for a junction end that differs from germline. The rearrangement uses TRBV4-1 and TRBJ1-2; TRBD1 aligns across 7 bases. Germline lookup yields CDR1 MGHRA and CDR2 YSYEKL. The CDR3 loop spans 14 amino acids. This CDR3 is CASSQDRGQYGYTF. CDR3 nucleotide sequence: TGTGCCAGCAGCCAAGATCGGGGACAGTATGGCTACACCTTC.

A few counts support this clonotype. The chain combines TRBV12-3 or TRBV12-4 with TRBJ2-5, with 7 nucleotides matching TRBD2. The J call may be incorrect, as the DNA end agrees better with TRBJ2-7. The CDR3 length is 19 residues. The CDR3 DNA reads TGTGCCAGCAGTTTAGGTGGGATCTTTTTGGGCAGGGAGGGTCACGAGCAGTACTTC. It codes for CASSLGGIFLGREGHEQYF.

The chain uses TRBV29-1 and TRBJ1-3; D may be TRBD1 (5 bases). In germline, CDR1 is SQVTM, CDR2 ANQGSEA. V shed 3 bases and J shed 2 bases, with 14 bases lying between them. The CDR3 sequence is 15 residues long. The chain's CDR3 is CSVEGRQGAGNTIYF. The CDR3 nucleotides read TGCAGCGTTGAGGGCCGGCAGGGTGCTGGAAACACCATATATTTT.

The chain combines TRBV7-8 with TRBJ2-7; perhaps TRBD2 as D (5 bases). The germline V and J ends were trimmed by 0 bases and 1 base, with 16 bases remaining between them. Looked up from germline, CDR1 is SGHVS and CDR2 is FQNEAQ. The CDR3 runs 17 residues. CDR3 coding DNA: TGTGCCAGCAGCTTAGCGCGAAAGGGAGCGAGGTCCTACGAGCAGTACTTC. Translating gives CASSLARKGARSYEQYF. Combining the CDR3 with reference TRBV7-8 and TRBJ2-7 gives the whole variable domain GAGVSQSPRYKVAKRGQDVALRCDPISGHVSLFWYQQALGQGPEFLTYFQNEAQLDKSGLPSDRFFAERPEGSVSTLKIQRTQQEDSAVYLCASSLARKGARSYEQYFGPGTRLTVT.

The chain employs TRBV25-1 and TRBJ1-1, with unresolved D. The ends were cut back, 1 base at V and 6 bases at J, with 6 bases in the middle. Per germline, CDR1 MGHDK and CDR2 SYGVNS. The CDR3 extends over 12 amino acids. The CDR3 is CASSELTAEAFF. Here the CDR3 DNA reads TGTGCCAGCAGTGAATTAACGGCTGAAGCTTTCTTT.

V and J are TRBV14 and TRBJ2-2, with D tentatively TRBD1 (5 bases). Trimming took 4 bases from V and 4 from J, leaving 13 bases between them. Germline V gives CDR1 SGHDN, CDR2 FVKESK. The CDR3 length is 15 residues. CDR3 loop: CASSRGLMGTGELFF. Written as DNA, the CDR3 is TGTGCCAGCAGCCGGGGCCTTATGGGCACCGGGGAGCTGTTTTTT.

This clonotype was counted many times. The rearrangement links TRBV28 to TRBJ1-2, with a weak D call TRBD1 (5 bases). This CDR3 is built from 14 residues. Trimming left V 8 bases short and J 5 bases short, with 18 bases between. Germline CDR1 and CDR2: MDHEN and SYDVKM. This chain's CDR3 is CASQRAGMQYGYTF. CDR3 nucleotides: TGTGCCAGCCAAAGGGCAGGGATGCAGTATGGCTACACCTTC.

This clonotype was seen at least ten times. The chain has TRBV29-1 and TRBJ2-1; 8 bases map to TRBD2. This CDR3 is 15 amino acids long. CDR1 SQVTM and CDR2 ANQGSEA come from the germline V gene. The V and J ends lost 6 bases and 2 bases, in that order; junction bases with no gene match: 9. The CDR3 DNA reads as TGCAGCGTCGAGACCGGGGGGGCACCCTACAATGAGCAGTTCTTC. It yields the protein CSVETGGAPYNEQFF.

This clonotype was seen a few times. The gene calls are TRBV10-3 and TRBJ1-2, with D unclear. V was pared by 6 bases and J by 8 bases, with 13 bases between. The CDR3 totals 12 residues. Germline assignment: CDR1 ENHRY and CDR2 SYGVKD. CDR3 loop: CAISEAGWGYTF. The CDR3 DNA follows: TGTGCCATCAGCGAGGCCGGGTGGGGCTACACCTTC.

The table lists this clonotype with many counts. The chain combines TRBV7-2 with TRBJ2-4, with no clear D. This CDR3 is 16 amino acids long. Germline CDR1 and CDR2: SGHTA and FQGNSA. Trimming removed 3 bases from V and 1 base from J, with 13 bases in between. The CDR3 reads CASSFDKVKAKNIQYF. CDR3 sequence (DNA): TGTGCCAGCAGCTTCGACAAAGTCAAGGCCAAAAACATTCAGTACTTC.

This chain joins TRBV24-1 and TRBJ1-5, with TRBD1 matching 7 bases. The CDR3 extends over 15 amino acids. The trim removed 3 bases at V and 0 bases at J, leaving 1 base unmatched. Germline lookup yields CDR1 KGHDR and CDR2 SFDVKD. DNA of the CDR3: TGTGCCACCAGTGATACAGGGGCTAGCAATCAGCCCCAGCATTTT. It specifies CATSDTGASNQPQHF.

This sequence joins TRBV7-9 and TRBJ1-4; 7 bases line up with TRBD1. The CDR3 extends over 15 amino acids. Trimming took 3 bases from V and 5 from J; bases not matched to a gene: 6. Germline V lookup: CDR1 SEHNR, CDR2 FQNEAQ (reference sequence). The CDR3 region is CASSFTGDGNEKLFF. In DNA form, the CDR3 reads TGTGCCAGCAGCTTCACAGGGGATGGAAATGAAAAACTGTTTTTT.

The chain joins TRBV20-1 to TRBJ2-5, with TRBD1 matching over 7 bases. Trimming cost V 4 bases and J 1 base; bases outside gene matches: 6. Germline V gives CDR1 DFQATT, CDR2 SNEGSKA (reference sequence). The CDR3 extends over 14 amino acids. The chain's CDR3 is CSAIGGTAQETQYF. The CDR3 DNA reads TGCAGTGCTATAGGTGGGACAGCCCAAGAGACCCAGTACTTC.

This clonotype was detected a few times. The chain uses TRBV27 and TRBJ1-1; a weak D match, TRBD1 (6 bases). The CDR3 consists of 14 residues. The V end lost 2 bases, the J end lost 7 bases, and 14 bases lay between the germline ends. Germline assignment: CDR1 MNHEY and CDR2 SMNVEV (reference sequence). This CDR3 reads CASSLGAGEIEAFF. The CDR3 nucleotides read TGTGCCAGCAGTTTAGGAGCAGGGGAGATTGAAGCTTTCTTT.

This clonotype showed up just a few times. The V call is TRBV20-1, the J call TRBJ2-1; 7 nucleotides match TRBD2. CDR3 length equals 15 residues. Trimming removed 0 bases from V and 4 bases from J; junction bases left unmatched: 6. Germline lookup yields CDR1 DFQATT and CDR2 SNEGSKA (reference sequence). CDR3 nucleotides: TGCAGTGCTAGAGATCGTGGTAGCGGGTACAATGAGCAGTTCTTC. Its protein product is CSARDRGSGYNEQFF.

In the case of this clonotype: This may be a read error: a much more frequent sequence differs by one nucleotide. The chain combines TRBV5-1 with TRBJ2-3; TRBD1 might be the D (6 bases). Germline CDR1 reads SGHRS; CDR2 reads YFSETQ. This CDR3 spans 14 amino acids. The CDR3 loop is CTSSWGLVGDTQYF. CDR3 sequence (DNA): TGCACCAGCAGCTGGGGGCTAGTAGGAGATACGCAGTATTTT.

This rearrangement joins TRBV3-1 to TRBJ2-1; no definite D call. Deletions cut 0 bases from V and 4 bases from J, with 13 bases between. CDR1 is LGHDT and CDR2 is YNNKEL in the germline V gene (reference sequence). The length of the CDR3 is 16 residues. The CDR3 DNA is TGTGCCAGCAGCCAAGAGGCCAGCCCGCCTTACAATGAGCAGTTCTTC. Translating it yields CASSQEASPPYNEQFF.

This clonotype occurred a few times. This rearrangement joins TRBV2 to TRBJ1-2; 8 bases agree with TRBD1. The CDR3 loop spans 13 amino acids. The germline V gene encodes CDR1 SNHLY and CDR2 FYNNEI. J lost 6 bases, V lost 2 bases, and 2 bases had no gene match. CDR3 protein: CASSESRGHGYTF. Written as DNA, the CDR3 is TGTGCCAGCAGTGAATCCAGGGGGCATGGCTACACCTTC. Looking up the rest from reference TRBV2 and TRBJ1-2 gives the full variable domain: EPEVTQTPSHQVTQMGQEVILRCVPISNHLYFYWYRQILGQKVEFLVSFYNNEISEKSEIFDDQFSVERPDGSNFTLKIRSTKLEDSAMYFCASSESRGHGYTFGSGTRLTVV.